Shown below are 19 T cell receptor beta chains from a single sample sequenced in a study of graft-versus-host responses after intestinal transplantation. No cognate antigen is known for these TCRs. This table comes from immunoSEQ multiplex PCR, and its TCRdb copy is limited to in-frame clones, with some not included. The sample includes about 90,000 clones, approximately 94% of them seen just once. The sample here was unstimulated CD4+ T cells sorted from spleen or lymph node cells, taken before transplant. The receptors were sampled from a human donor who was the organ donor for an intestinal transplant.

The chain recombines TRBV28 with TRBJ2-1, with 7 bases aligning to TRBD1. The CDR3 sequence is 16 residues long. V gave up 6 bases and J gave up 4 bases; unmatched junction bases: 12. Germline loops: CDR1 MDHEN, CDR2 SYDVKM. The CDR3 nucleotides read TGTGCCAGCAGCCAAACCCCGGGACAGCTGTACAATGAGCAGTTCTTC. Amino acids: CASSQTPGQLYNEQFF.

This chain uses TRBV12-5 with TRBJ1-3; 10 positions match TRBD1. CDR3 length: 18 residues. The J segment lost 0 bases and the V segment lost 3 bases, leaving 8 bases of the junction unmatched. Germline CDR1 and CDR2: LGHNT and FRNRAP. CDR3 in amino acids: CASGFRDRGGLSGNTIYF. CDR3 DNA sequence: TGTGCTAGTGGTTTCCGGGACAGGGGAGGCCTCTCTGGAAACACCATATATTTT.

The count of this clone is one. Other DNA sequences within the sample encode an identical CDR3. V and J are TRBV5-6 and TRBJ1-2, with a tentative D call TRBD1 (5 bases). The CDR3 consists of 15 residues. CDR1 SGHDT and CDR2 YYEEEE come from the germline V gene. The V and J ends lost 3 bases and 8 bases respectively, with 20 bases between them. CDR3 coding DNA: TGTGCCAGCAGCTCCGTACGAACCGGGGGGAGGGGCTACACCTTC. As protein: CASSSVRTGGRGYTF.

V is TRBV6-5 and J is TRBJ2-3, with TRBD1 identical over 8 bases. The CDR3 sequence is 15 residues long. V shed 4 bases and J 2 bases; nucleotides not matched to a gene: 5. CDR1 is MNHEY, CDR2 SVGAGI, per germline. The CDR3: CASSSGQGLTDTQYF. Here the CDR3 DNA reads TGTGCCAGCAGTTCCGGACAGGGCCTCACAGATACGCAGTATTTT.

This chain uses TRBV28 with TRBJ2-7; D may be TRBD1 (5 bases). With 6 bases removed from V and 3 bases from J, the gap between germline ends came to 12 bases. Germline V lookup: CDR1 MDHEN, CDR2 SYDVKM. The CDR3 is 13 residues long. The DNA of the CDR3 is TGTGCCAGCAGACTGACAGAAAACTACGAGCAGTACTTC. It yields the protein CASRLTENYEQYF.

This clone was picked up one time. The chain joins TRBV5-4 to TRBJ2-2, with unresolved D. The germline V gene has CDR1 SGHNT and CDR2 YYREEE (reference sequence). The V end lost 6 bases, the J end lost 1 base, and 7 bases lay between the germline ends. This CDR3 is 13 amino acids long. This chain's CDR3 is CASNFGNTGELFF. The DNA of the CDR3 is TGTGCCAGCAACTTCGGGAACACCGGGGAGCTGTTTTTT.

This chain links TRBV10-2 with TRBJ2-5; 9 nucleotides align to TRBD2. The CDR3 covers 13 residues. Trimming cost V 7 bases and J 7 bases; bases outside gene matches: 7. Germline loops: CDR1 WSHSY, CDR2 SAAADI. Written as DNA, the CDR3 is TGCGCCAGCACGGGTAGCGGGGGCTCGACCCAGTACTTC. Amino acid sequence: CASTGSGGSTQYF.

This clone was observed once. The rearrangement joins TRBV5-4 to TRBJ1-4; D is possibly TRBD1 (5 bases). The CDR3 length is 13 residues. The germline V gene encodes CDR1 SGHNT and CDR2 YYREEE (reference sequence). V was trimmed by 4 bases and J by 4 bases, leaving 8 bases between them. CDR3 sequence (DNA): TGTGCCAGCAGCCGACAGTATAATGAAAAACTGTTTTTT. This codes for CASSRQYNEKLFF.

V usage is TRBV11-3 and J usage is TRBJ2-1; 7 nucleotides align to TRBD1. V lost 1 base to trimming and J lost 2 bases; unmatched junction nucleotides: 2. The CDR3 totals 15 residues. CDR1 is SGHNT and CDR2 is YENEEA in the germline V gene. The CDR3 coding sequence is TGTGCCAGCAGCTTAGCCCAGGGGGCCTACAATGAGCAGTTCTTC. Amino acids: CASSLAQGAYNEQFF.

V gene TRBV7-6 combines with J gene TRBJ2-7; 7 bases line up with TRBD1. V lost 4 bases and J lost 0; bases outside the gene matches: 6. This CDR3 has 15 residues. Germline V gives CDR1 SGHVS, CDR2 FNYEAQ. CDR3 nucleotides: TGTGCCAGCAGCTCAGCGACAGGGAGCTCCTACGAGCAGTACTTC. As protein: CASSSATGSSYEQYF. The full variable domain, its missing parts supplied by reference TRBV7-6 and TRBJ2-7, is GAGVSQSPRYKVTKRGQDVALRCDPISGHVSLYWYRQALGQGPEFLTYFNYEAQQDKSGLPNDRFSAERPEGSISTLTIQRTEQRDSAMYRCASSSATGSSYEQYFGPGTRLTVT.

CDR3 bases: TGCGCCAGCAGCTTGACAGGGGGTTTCACCGGGGAGCTGTTTTTT. Encoded protein: CASSLTGGFTGELFF. The genes are TRBV5-1 and TRBJ2-2; 8 nucleotides match TRBD1. V trimming: 1 base; J trimming: 4 bases; junction bases outside the gene matches: 3. CDR3 size: 15 residues. The germline CDR1 and CDR2 sequences are SGHRS and YFSETQ.

Here the CDR3 DNA reads TGCGCCAGCAGCCAAGTCGGGGGGGAAACCTACGAGCAGTACTTC. Protein sequence: CASSQVGGETYEQYF. The J gene is TRBJ2-7, the V gene TRBV4-1; 8 bases are a match to TRBD2. V lost 1 base, J lost 2 bases, and 4 bases stayed unmatched. The CDR3 is 15 residues long. Germline CDR1 MGHRA, CDR2 YSYEKL.

The chain uses TRBV7-9 and TRBJ1-1, with D tentatively TRBD1 (6 bases). The length of the CDR3 is 18 residues. Trimming cost V 5 bases and J 1 base, with 23 bases left between them. The germline V gene has CDR1 SEHNR and CDR2 FQNEAQ (reference sequence). CDR3 residues: CASSLLRLDRRGNTEAFF. CDR3 in DNA: TGTGCCAGCAGCCTACTCCGTCTCGACAGGCGGGGGAACACTGAAGCTTTCTTT.

The rearrangement links TRBV27 to TRBJ2-5; TRBD2 aligns across 7 bases. The V and J ends lost 3 bases and 5 bases, in that order; junction bases with no gene match: 3. Germline lookup yields CDR1 MNHEY and CDR2 SMNVEV (reference sequence). There are 13 residues in the CDR3. This chain's CDR3 is CASSLGGSETQYF. CDR3 nucleotides: TGTGCCAGCAGTTTGGGGGGGAGCGAGACCCAGTACTTC.

J is TRBJ2-3 and V is TRBV4-1; D is perhaps TRBD1 (5 bases). This CDR3 is 13 amino acids long. The V gene's germline CDR1 is MGHRA and CDR2 YSYEKL. V was clipped by 0 bases and J by 7 bases, with 8 bases between them. The CDR3 DNA reads as TGCGCCAGCAGCCAAGAACCAGGGCATACGCAGTATTTT. Protein: CASSQEPGHTQYF.

This rearrangement joins TRBV2 to TRBJ1-1, with 7 positions matching TRBD1. In germline, CDR1 is SNHLY, CDR2 FYNNEI. Unmatched junction bases numbered 1, after V lost 8 bases and J lost 1 base. CDR3 length equals 12 residues. CDR3 in amino acids: CASGDRNTEAFF. The CDR3 region has the DNA TGTGCCAGCGGGGACAGGAACACTGAAGCTTTCTTT.

The rearrangement links TRBV10-3 to TRBJ2-5; weak D call: TRBD2 (5 bases). This CDR3 has 15 amino acids. The germline V gene encodes CDR1 ENHRY and CDR2 SYGVKD. Trimming took 10 bases from V and 1 from J, leaving 19 bases between them. The DNA of the CDR3 is TGTGCCAGCACGGGAAACTCCGGACCCCAAGAGACCCAGTACTTC. This codes for CASTGNSGPQETQYF.

The chain joins TRBV30 to TRBJ2-7, with D perhaps matching TRBD1 (6 bases). V lost 4 bases, J lost 3 bases, and 13 bases lay in between. The CDR3 sequence is 13 residues long. Germline V gene data show CDR1 as GTSNPN and CDR2 as SVGIG (reference sequence). The CDR3 reads CAWTRNRDYEQYF. The CDR3 bases are TGTGCCTGGACCAGAAACAGGGACTACGAGCAGTACTTC.

Turning to this clone: This CDR3 is also generated by other DNA sequences in the sample. This sequence joins TRBV30 and TRBJ2-5, with 8 bases fitting TRBD2. Germline V gives CDR1 GTSNPN, CDR2 SVGIG (reference sequence). The CDR3 is made up of 16 amino acids. Trimming removed 2 bases from V and 3 bases from J; junction bases left unmatched: 11. The CDR3, as DNA: TGTGCCTGGAGTTTACACAGCGGGGGCCCGGAAGAGACCCAGTACTTC. Its protein is CAWSLHSGGPEETQYF.